One and the same sample provided the 28 T cell receptor beta chains below, sequenced in a study of cytomegalovirus exposure and HLA in healthy donors. The PCR was carried out with 60 Vbeta primers and 13 Jbeta primers. Data came from immunoSEQ multiplex PCR; TCRdb stores just in-frame clones and leaves some out. The profile shows about 98,000 clones, approximately 74% of them singletons. The sequencing input was PBMCs. Receptors were obtained from a male donor in good health and CMV-seronegative.

The genes are TRBV6-6 and TRBJ1-2; D might be TRBD1 (5 bases). CDR1 and CDR2 (germline): MNHNY, SVGAGI (reference sequence). The CDR3 extends over 15 amino acids. V was trimmed by 10 bases and J by 8 bases, leaving 26 bases between them. The DNA for the CDR3 is TGTGCCACCTCGGGGGGTGGGAGTAGGGTTCTAGGCTACACCTTC. Its translation: CATSGGGSRVLGYTF.

Written as DNA, the CDR3 is TGTGCCAGCAGTTTCGTGACAGGGTCGCAAGAGACCCAGTACTTC. It codes for CASSFVTGSQETQYF. V is TRBV27 and J is TRBJ2-5, with 7 nucleotides matching TRBD1. The germline V gene has CDR1 MNHEY and CDR2 SMNVEV (reference sequence). The CDR3 extends over 15 amino acids. Trimming removed 3 bases from V and 2 bases from J; junction bases left unmatched: 6.

This sequence joins TRBV30 and TRBJ2-5; D might be TRBD2 (5 bases). Judging by the DNA end, TRBJ2-7 fits better; the J call may be wrong. The CDR3 covers 14 residues. Germline V gene lookup returns CDR1 GTSNPN and CDR2 SVGIG (reference sequence). CDR3 bases: TGTGCCTGGAGTAGGGAAGCGGAGAACTACGAGCAGTACTTC. Protein product: CAWSREAENYEQYF.

The rearrangement uses TRBV19 and TRBJ1-1; 7 bases map to TRBD1. CDR3 length: 14 amino acids. CDR1 and CDR2 from the germline V gene are LNHDA and SQIVND (reference sequence). J was trimmed by 2 bases and V by 5 bases; bases with no gene match: 5. DNA of the CDR3: TGTGCCAGTAGTTGGGACAGCCAAAACACTGAAGCTTTCTTT. Protein sequence: CASSWDSQNTEAFF.

J is TRBJ2-1 and V is TRBV18; 11 bases fit TRBD2. In germline, CDR1 is KGHSH, CDR2 LQKENI. Germline trimming cut 7 bases from V and 8 bases from J; bases unmatched to any gene: 4. The CDR3 spans 13 residues. CDR3 sequence reads: CASFRSGRDEQFF. CDR3 in DNA: TGTGCCAGCTTTCGTAGCGGGAGGGATGAGCAGTTCTTC.

In this sample, this clone turned up once. The CDR3 region is CASGWQGLNGELFF. As DNA, the CDR3 is TGTGCTAGTGGTTGGCAGGGGCTAAACGGGGAGCTGTTTTTT. The V gene is TRBV12-5, the J gene TRBJ2-2; D may be TRBD1 (6 bases). Trimming stripped 4 bases from V and 7 bases from J, with 13 bases between. CDR3 length: 14 residues. From germline, CDR1 is LGHNT and CDR2 FRNRAP. The whole variable domain, remainder taken from reference TRBV12-5 and TRBJ2-2, is DARVTQTPRHKVTEMGQEVTMRCQPILGHNTVFWYRQTMMQGLELLAYFRNRAPLDDSGMPKDRFSAEMPDATLATLKIQPSEPRDSAVYFCASGWQGLNGELFFGEGSRLTVL.

The CDR3 loop reads CASSFRGRTEAFF. CDR3 DNA: TGCGCCAGCAGCTTCAGGGGGAGGACTGAAGCTTTCTTT. The rearrangement links TRBV5-1 to TRBJ1-1; 7 positions agree with TRBD1. Germline V lookup: CDR1 SGHRS, CDR2 YFSETQ. The V gene end was trimmed by 2 bases and the J gene end by 5 bases; junction bases not matched to a gene: 3. The CDR3 extends over 13 amino acids.

The gene calls are TRBV19 and TRBJ2-1; 8 nucleotides match TRBD2. The CDR3 consists of 15 residues. Germline V CDR1 and CDR2: LNHDA, SQIVND (reference sequence). V lost 5 bases, J lost 5 bases, and 8 bases stayed unmatched. As DNA, the CDR3 is TGTGCCAGTAGTTCCAGCGGGAGTAGCCACAATGAGCAGTTCTTC. This encodes CASSSSGSSHNEQFF.

This CDR3 is CASSPRLGDTGELFF. In nucleotides, the CDR3 is TGTGCCAGCAGCCCCCGACTAGGAGACACCGGGGAGCTGTTTTTT. The chain joins TRBV7-2 to TRBJ2-2; tentative D call: TRBD2 (6 bases). V shed 5 bases and J shed 3 bases, with 13 bases lying between them. Germline values: CDR1 SGHTA, CDR2 FQGNSA. The CDR3 length is 15 residues.

The chain recombines TRBV10-3 with TRBJ2-7; D possibly corresponds to TRBD2 (6 bases). The germline CDR1 and CDR2 sequences are ENHRY and SYGVKD. Between the trimmed V and J ends, which lost 0 bases and 0 bases, there was a span of 12 bases. CDR3 size: 16 residues. This CDR3 reads CAISESNPGGSYEQYF. CDR3 nucleotides: TGTGCCATCAGTGAGTCGAACCCCGGGGGCTCCTACGAGCAGTACTTC.

The rearrangement joins TRBV6-5 to TRBJ1-1; TRBD1 matches 8 bases. Germline V CDR1 and CDR2: MNHEY, SVGAGI. The CDR3 runs to 13 residues. V shed 0 bases and J 7 bases; nucleotides not matched to a gene: 1. The CDR3 DNA follows: TGTGCCAGCAGTTACTCAGGGACAGGTGAAGCTTTCTTT. This encodes CASSYSGTGEAFF.

The J gene is TRBJ2-7, the V gene TRBV18, with 10 bases fitting TRBD1. Looked up from germline, CDR1 is KGHSH and CDR2 is LQKENI. V lost 5 bases to trimming and J lost 3 bases; unmatched junction nucleotides: 4. The length of the CDR3 is 14 residues. DNA of the CDR3: TGTGCCAGCTCATCCGGGACAGGGGTCTACGAGCAGTACTTC. This sequence encodes CASSSGTGVYEQYF.

The V gene is TRBV5-1, the J gene TRBJ2-5; D is uncertain. The CDR3 has 12 amino acids. Trimming left V 4 bases short and J 0 bases short, with 4 bases between. Germline lookup yields CDR1 SGHRS and CDR2 YFSETQ. The CDR3 nucleotides are TGCGCCAGCAGCCGGTACCAAGAGACCCAGTACTTC. Amino acid sequence: CASSRYQETQYF.

The V call is TRBV2, the J call TRBJ1-6; 8 nucleotides align to TRBD1. The CDR3 runs 15 residues. V was clipped by 4 bases and J by 9 bases; unmatched bases: 8. CDR1 and CDR2 (germline): SNHLY, FYNNEI. The CDR3 is CASSGEGQGRSPLHF. CDR3 nucleotide sequence: TGTGCCAGCAGTGGTGAAGGACAGGGACGTTCACCCCTCCACTTT.

This rearrangement joins TRBV5-1 to TRBJ2-7; 7 bases are a match to TRBD1. The length of the CDR3 is 15 residues. V lost 7 bases to trimming and J lost 0 bases; unmatched junction nucleotides: 10. Germline assignment: CDR1 SGHRS and CDR2 YFSETQ. CDR3 sequence (DNA): TGCGCCAGCGCAACACAACAGGGGACCTCCTACGAGCAGTACTTC. It encodes CASATQQGTSYEQYF. Combining the CDR3 with reference TRBV5-1 and TRBJ2-7 gives the whole variable domain KAGVTQTPRYLIKTRGQQVTLSCSPISGHRSVSWYQQTPGQGLQFLFEYFSETQRNKGNFPGRFSGRQFSNSRSEMNVSTLELGDSALYLCASATQQGTSYEQYFGPGTRLTVT.

The chain is built from TRBV7-6 and TRBJ1-5, with 7 nucleotides matching TRBD1. This CDR3 contains 16 residues. J lost 3 bases, V lost 0 bases, and 5 bases had no gene match. From germline, CDR1 is SGHVS and CDR2 FNYEAQ. The CDR3 bases are TGTGCCAGCAGCTTAGCGGGGGACAGCCCCAATCAGCCCCAGCATTTT. Translated, it gives CASSLAGDSPNQPQHF.

This sequence joins TRBV5-4 and TRBJ2-5; no firm D call. V lost 2 bases and J 4 bases, leaving 9 bases between the germline ends. Germline assignment: CDR1 SGHNT and CDR2 YYREEE (reference sequence). CDR3 length: 13 residues. The CDR3, as DNA: TGTGCCAGCAGCTTACCTCCAGGAGAGACCCAGTACTTC. Its protein product is CASSLPPGETQYF.

The chain carries TRBV4-1 and TRBJ2-1; 7 bases match TRBD2. CDR1 is MGHRA and CDR2 is YSYEKL in the germline V gene. The junction had 4 bases not matched to a gene; V was cut back by 1 base and J by 4 bases. The CDR3 spans 15 residues. CDR3 nucleotides: TGCGCCAGCAGCCAAGTGGGAGGGAATTACAATGAGCAGTTCTTC. Its protein product is CASSQVGGNYNEQFF.

The chain recombines TRBV28 with TRBJ1-2; D unresolved. Germline V gene sequence: CDR1 MDHEN, CDR2 SYDVKM. The CDR3 consists of 13 residues. Trimming took 8 bases from V and 5 from J, leaving 15 bases between them. In DNA form, the CDR3 reads TGTGCCAGCTCCCAACCCAGTCCATATGGCTACACCTTC. Protein: CASSQPSPYGYTF.

This clone was found a few times. V gene TRBV27 combines with J gene TRBJ2-3, with TRBD2 identical over 15 bases. CDR1 and CDR2 (germline): MNHEY, SMNVEV (reference sequence). The CDR3 has 18 residues. J was trimmed by 6 bases and V by 6 bases; bases with no gene match: 13. The CDR3 DNA is TGTGCCAGCAGCTTAACCGGGACTAGCGGGAGGTTATTGGATACGCAGTATTTT. Amino acids: CASSLTGTSGRLLDTQYF.

This clone was observed a handful of times. The rearrangement joins TRBV5-1 to TRBJ2-1, with a possible D match to TRBD2 (7 bases). The CDR3 covers 16 residues. Per germline, CDR1 SGHRS and CDR2 YFSETQ. V was cut by 0 bases and J by 1 base, with 11 bases left in between. In DNA form, the CDR3 reads TGCGCCAGCAGCTTGGCAGGGGAGGGATCCTACAATGAGCAGTTCTTC. Amino acids: CASSLAGEGSYNEQFF.

The chain links TRBV14 to TRBJ1-2; TRBD1 might be the D (5 bases). CDR3 length: 11 amino acids. Trimming stripped 3 bases from V and 8 bases from J, with 7 bases between. Germline V gene sequence: CDR1 SGHDN, CDR2 FVKESK. The CDR3 region has the DNA TGTGCCAGCAGCCAGGGACTCGGCTACACCTTC. Translating gives CASSQGLGYTF.

The chain has TRBV7-2 and TRBJ2-3, with D maybe TRBD2 (6 bases). Trimming stripped 6 bases from V and 9 bases from J, with 10 bases between. Germline CDR1 SGHTA, CDR2 FQGNSA. The CDR3 loop spans 11 amino acids. CDR3 DNA sequence: TGTGCCAGCAGTCAGGACTACACGCAGTATTTT. It translates to CASSQDYTQYF.

The chain uses TRBV29-1 and TRBJ2-1, with TRBD2 identical over 11 bases. J gave up 9 bases and V 6 bases, and 10 bases lay outside the gene matches. Germline CDR1 is SQVTM and CDR2 is ANQGSEA. The CDR3 has 14 residues. The CDR3 region is CSVETSGKGCEQFF. CDR3 coding DNA: TGCAGCGTGGAGACTAGCGGGAAGGGTTGTGAGCAGTTCTTC.

This clone was counted a single time. Other DNA sequences in the sample encode the same CDR3. This rearrangement joins TRBV15 to TRBJ2-7; 8 nucleotides align to TRBD2. The CDR3 is 13 residues long. From germline, CDR1 is LNHNV and CDR2 YYDKDF (reference sequence). The trim removed 5 bases at V and 3 bases at J, leaving 3 bases unmatched. The CDR3 region has the DNA TGTGCCACCAGCTCGGGACTAGTCTACGAGCAGTACTTC. It codes for CATSSGLVYEQYF.

This clone has just a few counts. J is TRBJ2-1 and V is TRBV2; 10 nucleotides match TRBD1. This CDR3 has 16 amino acids. J gave up 1 base and V 7 bases, and 7 bases lay outside the gene matches. Germline loops: CDR1 SNHLY, CDR2 FYNNEI. The chain's CDR3 is CASKWGQGLSYNEQFF. The CDR3 DNA reads as TGTGCCAGCAAATGGGGACAGGGGTTATCCTACAATGAGCAGTTCTTC. Supplemented by reference TRBV2 and TRBJ2-1, the full variable domain reads EPEVTQTPSHQVTQMGQEVILRCVPISNHLYFYWYRQILGQKVEFLVSFYNNEISEKSEIFDDQFSVERPDGSNFTLKIRSTKLEDSAMYFCASKWGQGLSYNEQFFGPGTRLTVL.

The chain combines TRBV27 with TRBJ2-1, with no clear D. V lost 3 bases and J lost 6, with 15 bases in between. The CDR3 length is 15 residues. Germline V lookup: CDR1 MNHEY, CDR2 SMNVEV (reference sequence). CDR3 sequence: CASSFLLVKANEQFF. Here the CDR3 DNA reads TGTGCCAGCAGTTTTTTGTTAGTAAAAGCCAATGAGCAGTTCTTC.

This CDR3 reads CASRPGQVTGELFF. CDR3 DNA: TGTGCCAGCAGGCCTGGACAAGTCACCGGGGAGCTGTTTTTT. The V gene is TRBV28, the J gene TRBJ2-2; possibly TRBD1 for D (5 bases). The ends were cut back, 6 bases at V and 4 bases at J, with 12 bases in the middle. The CDR3 has 14 residues. The germline V gene encodes CDR1 MDHEN and CDR2 SYDVKM.